This T cell receptor beta chain was captured by sequencing in a study of OX40 agonist ivuxolimab in advanced cancers. Study context: Head and neck, renal cell, melanoma or hepatocellular carcinoma were the cancers that dose-escalation patients had. Those enrolled were roughly 85% male, with a mean age of 60 years and ages from about 20 to 80.

Whole-study findings and limits: It was not determined which antigens were specifically recognized by the peripheral T cells that had undergone clonal expansion.

Assay used: immunoSEQ multiplex PCR; TCRdb lists only in-frame clones, some missing. The sample records under 95,000 clones, 91% being singletons. Note on this clone: The target antigen is unknown. Its ends do not fully match the called genes, so a read error is possible.

Source: CD4+ or CD8+ T cells sorted from blood, taken in a trial of the OX40 agonist ivuxolimab. The clonotype comes from an adult with an advanced solid tumor such as melanoma, head and neck, liver or kidney cancer.

The CDR3 DNA reads as TGCGCCAGCAGCTTGGTAAACGGCTACCAGCAGTACTTC. Translated, it gives CASSLVNGYQQYF. The V and J genes are TRBV5-1 and TRBJ2-7; D is unresolved. The germline V gene has CDR1 SGHRS and CDR2 YFSETQ. CDR3 length: 13 amino acids. Using reference TRBV5-1 and TRBJ2-7 for the parts outside the CDR3, the full variable domain is KAGVTQTPRYLIKTRGQQVTLSCSPISGHRSVSWYQQTPGQGLQFLFEYFSETQRNKGNFPGRFSGRQFSNSRSEMNVSTLELGDSALYLCASSLVNGYQQYFGPGTRLTVT.